This T cell receptor beta chain was sequenced during a study of shared clonotypes between healthy human individuals. V was cut by 2 bases and J by 2 bases, with 10 bases left in between. Germline V gene lookup returns CDR1 SGHTA and CDR2 FQGNSA. The CDR3 has 15 residues. With regard to this clone: Its cognate antigen is unknown.

General observations from the study: Approximately 4.9% of naive CD4 clonotypes were shared across several donors.

Sorted-subset replicate PCR reactions were performed with around 210 ng DNA, corresponding to some 32,000 T cell genomes. Assay used: immunoSEQ multiplex PCR; TCRdb lists only in-frame clones, some missing. The sample contains more than 2 million clones, roughly 96% of which appear only once. The sequenced material came from naive CD4+ T cells sorted from blood. Subset reported: CD45RA+ positively selected. The chain carries TRBV7-2 and TRBJ1-5; D gene unclear. This receptor was identified in a man aged 18 to 29 in good health. The CDR3 sequence is CASSLTEGRNQPQHF. CDR3 coding DNA: TGTGCCAGCAGCTTAACAGAAGGTCGCAATCAGCCCCAGCATTTT.